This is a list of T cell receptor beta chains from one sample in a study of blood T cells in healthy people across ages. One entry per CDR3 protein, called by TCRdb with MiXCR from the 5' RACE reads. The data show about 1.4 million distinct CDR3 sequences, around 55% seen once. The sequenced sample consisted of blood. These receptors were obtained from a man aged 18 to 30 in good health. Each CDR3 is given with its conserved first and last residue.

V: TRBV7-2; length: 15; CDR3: CASSPGGTRGSEQFF
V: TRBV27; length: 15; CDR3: CASSSQQGFGYEQYF
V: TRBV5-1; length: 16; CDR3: CASSIVSGASGYEQYF
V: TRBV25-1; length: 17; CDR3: CASSEFQGRGNNSPLHF
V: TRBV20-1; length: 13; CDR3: CSAGPVFDNEQYF
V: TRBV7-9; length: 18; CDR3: CASSASVRDRGSYNEQFF
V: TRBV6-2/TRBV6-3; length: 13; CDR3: CASSIAGIQPQHF
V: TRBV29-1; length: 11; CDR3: CSGRVAYEQYF
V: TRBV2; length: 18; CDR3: CASSAPRGTSGSYNEQFF
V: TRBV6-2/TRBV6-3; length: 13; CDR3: CASTSHSKGEQYF
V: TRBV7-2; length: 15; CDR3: CASSLTGGSAGELFF
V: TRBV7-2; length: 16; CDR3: CASSLMGQATNEKLFF
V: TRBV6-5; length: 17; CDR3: CASSYNEASGEYEKLFF
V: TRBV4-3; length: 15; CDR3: CASSQRTGISYEQYF
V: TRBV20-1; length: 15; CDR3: CSARTGQGFGYGYTF
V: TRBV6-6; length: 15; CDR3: CASSYSVKRGSDDTF
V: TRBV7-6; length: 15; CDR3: CASSLLPSRANEQYF
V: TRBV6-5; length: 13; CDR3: CASRMGVQDIQYF
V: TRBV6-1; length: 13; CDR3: CASGTEHSDTQYF
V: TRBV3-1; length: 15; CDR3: CASSQDGRTTDTQYF
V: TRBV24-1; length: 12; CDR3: CATSIAANGQFF
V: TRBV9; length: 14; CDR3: CASSPTINNSPLHF
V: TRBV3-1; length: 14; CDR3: CASSRDGTFETQYF
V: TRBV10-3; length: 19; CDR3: CAISEPPGPLGPSTDTLYF
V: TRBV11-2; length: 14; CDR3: CASSLPDTDQPQHF
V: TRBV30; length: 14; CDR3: CAWCPGTGLTEAFF
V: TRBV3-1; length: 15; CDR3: CASSRRLAALYEQYF
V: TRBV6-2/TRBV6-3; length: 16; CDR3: CAGSRVNPAQGDTQYF
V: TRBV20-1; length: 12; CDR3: CSARQGYNEQFF
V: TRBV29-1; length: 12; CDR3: CSVNTDSYEQYF
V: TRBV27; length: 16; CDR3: CASSSEAGVSRNEQFF
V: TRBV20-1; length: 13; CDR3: CSAWGRGTEKLFF
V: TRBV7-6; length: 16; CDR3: CASGQATGGYTDTQYF
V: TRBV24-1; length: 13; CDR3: CATMQASTDTQYF
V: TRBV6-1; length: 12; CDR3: CASRQSDYGYTF
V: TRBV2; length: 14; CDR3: CASSERTGGNGYTF
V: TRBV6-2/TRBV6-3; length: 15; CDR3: CASNKIPYTSDTQYF
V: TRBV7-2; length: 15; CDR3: CASSLTGLLQETQYF
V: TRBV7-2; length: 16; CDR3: CASSSLGGSDTDTQYF
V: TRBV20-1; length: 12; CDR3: CSATDREYEQYF
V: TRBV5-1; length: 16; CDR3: CASSLEAGGLNTEAFF
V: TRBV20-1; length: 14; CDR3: CSAAGGHITDTQYF
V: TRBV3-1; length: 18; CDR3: CASSQDLLRLAGEKEQYF
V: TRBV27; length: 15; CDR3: CASSLSRWPGNEQYF
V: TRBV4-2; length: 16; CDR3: CASSQDRGGRIDTQYF
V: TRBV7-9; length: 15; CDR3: CASSAVGAAKETQYF
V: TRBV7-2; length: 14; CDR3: CASSLGGGEAKLFF
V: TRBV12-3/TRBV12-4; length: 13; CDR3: CASSLGQGDIQYF
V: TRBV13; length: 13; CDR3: CVSGDYMRRVQYF
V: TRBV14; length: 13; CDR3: CATRDMRNYGYTF
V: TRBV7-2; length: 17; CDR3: CASSFGLAGGPLAEQFF
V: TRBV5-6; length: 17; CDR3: CASSFGTSGTDAETQYF
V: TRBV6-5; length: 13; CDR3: CASSYGAKNIQYF
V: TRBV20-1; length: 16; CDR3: CSASLGGLSSGNTIYF
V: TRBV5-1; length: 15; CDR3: CASSLVPGQSCEQYF